One T cell receptor (beta chain) is described in this entry. Its specificity is unknown. This sample stems from a study of shared clonotypes between healthy human individuals. In the study overall: Samples came from a couple of female and three male donors aged 18 to 49.

Germline V gene sequence: CDR1 MNHNS, CDR2 SASEGT. CDR3 size: 16 residues. The J segment lost 2 bases and the V segment lost 3 bases, leaving 3 bases of the junction unmatched. This table comes from immunoSEQ multiplex PCR, and its TCRdb copy is limited to in-frame clones, with some not included. The table lists approximately 1,500,000 clones, roughly 97% of them singletons, with approximately 1.1% in the top ten. CD4+ cell separation produced CD45RA+ naive and CD45RA-negative memory subsets. The study's findings and limits: Investigators expected sequencing depth to affect clonotype sharing among donors. Memory subsets generally showed smaller estimated richness than naive subsets did.

The material sequenced was naive CD4+ T cells sorted from blood. Subset: CD45RA+ positively selected. This receptor was taken from a man under 40 in good health. The chain carries TRBV6-1 and TRBJ2-1, with 11 bases identical to TRBD2. CDR3 sequence reads: CASSDRLAGPYNEQFF. The CDR3, as DNA: TGTGCCAGCAGTGATCGACTAGCGGGGCCCTACAATGAGCAGTTCTTC.